This T cell receptor beta chain originates from a study of human T cells and chemical hapten exposure. The time point denotes: patch test 2, 6 weeks after DPC sensitization. Treatment meaning: therapeutic diphenylcyclopropenone sensitization with weekly scalp DPC. Study observations and caveats: Every donor had alopecia, and their immune response may therefore differ from healthy people's.

The CDR3 spans 13 residues. Germline values: CDR1 MNHEY, CDR2 SVGAGI. V shed 6 bases and J shed 2 bases, with 11 bases lying between them. This clonotype was seen more than once but under ten times. Its matching antigen is unknown. TCRdb recomputed calls from the RACE reads with MiXCR, one row per CDR3 protein. Of 110,000 to 150,000 distinct CDR3 sequences listed, 12% are singletons. The sample consisted of whole blood, taken in connection with sensitization to the hapten diphenylcyclopropenone (DPC). The sequence was collected from a woman in her fifties or sixties with alopecia areata. Some clones in this sample may be carry-over from other donors' samples. This sequence joins TRBV6-5 and TRBJ2-7, with D maybe TRBD2 (5 bases). CDR3 region: CASRRTRAYEQYF. CDR3 nucleotide sequence: TGTGCCAGCAGAAGGACTCGTGCCTACGAGCAGTACTTC.